This T cell receptor beta chain was identified in a study of metastatic and nonmetastatic thyroid tumors (dated by TCRdb to 2020 to 2022). Regarding the study in general: The researchers compared repertoires between peripheral blood samples and tumor or nodule tissue samples from patients with malignant or benign thyroid disease. Overall results and qualifications from the work: In both blood and tumor samples, TCR beta diversity was reported to be significantly higher in malignant tumors than in benign nodules.

The germline V gene specifies SGHRS as CDR1 and YFSETQ as CDR2. The CDR3 spans 14 residues, from the cysteine through the phenylalanine. The only DNA kept is the CDR3, 42 bases in frame from the first base. Clipping removes 4 bases from V and 3 bases from J, with 6 as the unmatched junction base count. Preparation of the library involved PCR. Instrument used: Illumina HiSeq 4000. High-throughput sequencing was used to profile the CDR3 region of the TCR beta-chain in every patient. As for the authors' bioinformatics: The researchers built a classifier to tell apart papillary thyroid cancer patients with distant metastasis, based on CDR3 differences among clinicopathological groups. To measure repertoire diversity the researchers used the Shannon index, while the Morisita-Horn index served to gauge how similar the tumor and blood repertoires were. Using fastp trimming at Q25 and MiXCR clonotype assembly, TCRdb reanalyzed the public sequencing data and kept in-frame beta chains. None of the V and J calls come from the authors' own analysis; TCRdb made them. This sample lists roughly 3,500 clones; over 30% were detected once. The leading ten clones occupy approximately 30% of the sample.

For this clone: The specificity of this receptor is unknown. Within one base of it there is no much larger clone, and no base qualities were kept.

No patient had received any treatment before thyroid surgery. The study retrospectively analysed patient clinical samples collected from the early 2010s to the late 2010s using T-cell receptor beta sequencing. Sequencing input: adjacent normal tissue. The receptor chain draws on TRBV5-1 and TRBJ2-7, with TRBD1 identical over 8 junction bases. The source is a male donor with papillary thyroid cancer or a benign thyroid nodule (not recorded which). Some clones in this sample may be carry-over from other donors' samples. The CDR3 has the sequence CASSKGQGHYEQYF. In nucleotide form, the sequence is TGCGCCAGCAGCAAAGGACAGGGTCACTACGAGCAGTACTTC. The CDR3 plus the reference TRBV5-1 and TRBJ2-7 genes for the other parts give the full variable domain: KAGVTQTPRYLIKTRGQQVTLSCSPISGHRSVSWYQQTPGQGLQFLFEYFSETQRNKGNFPGRFSGRQFSNSRSEMNVSTLELGDSALYLCASSKGQGHYEQYFGPGTRLTVT.